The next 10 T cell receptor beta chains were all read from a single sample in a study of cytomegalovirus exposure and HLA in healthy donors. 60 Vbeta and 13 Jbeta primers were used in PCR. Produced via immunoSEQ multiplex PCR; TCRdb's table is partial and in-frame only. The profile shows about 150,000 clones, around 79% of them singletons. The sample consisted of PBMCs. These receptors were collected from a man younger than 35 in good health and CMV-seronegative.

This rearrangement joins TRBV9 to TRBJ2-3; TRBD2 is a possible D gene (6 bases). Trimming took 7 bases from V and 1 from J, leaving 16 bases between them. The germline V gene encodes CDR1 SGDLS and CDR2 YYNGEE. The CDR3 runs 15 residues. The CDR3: CASLPGPGGTDTQYF. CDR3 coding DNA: TGTGCCAGCCTACCTGGTCCGGGGGGCACAGATACGCAGTATTTT. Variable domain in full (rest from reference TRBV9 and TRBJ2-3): DSGVTQTPKHLITATGQRVTLRCSPRSGDLSVYWYQQSLDQGLQFLIQYYNGEERAKGNILERFSAQQFPDLHSELNLSSLELGDSALYFCASLPGPGGTDTQYFGPGTRLTVL.

The CDR3 is CASSQGRQTNIQYF. The DNA of the CDR3 is TGCGCCAGCAGCCAAGGTCGACAGACAAACATTCAGTACTTC. The rearrangement uses TRBV4-1 and TRBJ2-4; D may be TRBD1 (5 bases). V gave up 1 base and J gave up 6 bases, with 10 bases separating them. The V gene's germline CDR1 is MGHRA and CDR2 YSYEKL. The CDR3 loop spans 14 amino acids.

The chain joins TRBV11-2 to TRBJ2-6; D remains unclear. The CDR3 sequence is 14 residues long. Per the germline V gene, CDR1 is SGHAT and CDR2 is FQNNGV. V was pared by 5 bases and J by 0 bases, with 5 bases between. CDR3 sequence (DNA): TGTGCCAGCAGCCTTAACTCTGGGGCCAACGTCCTGACTTTC. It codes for CASSLNSGANVLTF.

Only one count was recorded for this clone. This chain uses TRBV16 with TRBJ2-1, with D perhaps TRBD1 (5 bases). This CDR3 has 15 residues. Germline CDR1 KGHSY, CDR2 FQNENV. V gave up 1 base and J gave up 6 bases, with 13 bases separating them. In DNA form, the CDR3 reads TGTGCCAGCAGCCAATTCTCTACAAGGGGCAATGAGCAGTTCTTC. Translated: CASSQFSTRGNEQFF.

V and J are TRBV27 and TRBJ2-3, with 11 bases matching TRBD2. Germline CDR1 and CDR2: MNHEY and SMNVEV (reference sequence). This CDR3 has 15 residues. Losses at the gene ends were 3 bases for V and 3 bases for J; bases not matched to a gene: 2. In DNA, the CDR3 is TGTGCCAGCAGTTTTAGCGGGGGGGCAACAGATACGCAGTATTTT. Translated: CASSFSGGATDTQYF.

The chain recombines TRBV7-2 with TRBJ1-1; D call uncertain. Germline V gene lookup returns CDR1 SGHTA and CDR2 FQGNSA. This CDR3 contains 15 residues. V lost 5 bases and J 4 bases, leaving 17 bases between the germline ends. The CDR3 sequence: CASSTQLGVGTEAFF. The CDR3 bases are TGTGCCAGCAGCACCCAACTGGGAGTAGGCACTGAAGCTTTCTTT.

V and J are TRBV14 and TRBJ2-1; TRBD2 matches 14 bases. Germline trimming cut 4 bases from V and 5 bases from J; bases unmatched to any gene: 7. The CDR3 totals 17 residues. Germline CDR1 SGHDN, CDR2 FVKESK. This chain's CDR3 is CASSLRLAGGYDNEQFF. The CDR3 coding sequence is TGTGCCAGCAGCCTGCGACTAGCGGGGGGGTATGACAATGAGCAGTTCTTC.

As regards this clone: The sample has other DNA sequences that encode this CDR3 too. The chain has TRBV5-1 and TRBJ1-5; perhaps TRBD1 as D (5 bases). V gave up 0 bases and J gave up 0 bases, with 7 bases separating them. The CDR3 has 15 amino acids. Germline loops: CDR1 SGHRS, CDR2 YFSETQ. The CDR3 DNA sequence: TGCGCCAGCAGCTTGGCCGGGGGTAGCAATCAGCCCCAGCATTTT. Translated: CASSLAGGSNQPQHF.

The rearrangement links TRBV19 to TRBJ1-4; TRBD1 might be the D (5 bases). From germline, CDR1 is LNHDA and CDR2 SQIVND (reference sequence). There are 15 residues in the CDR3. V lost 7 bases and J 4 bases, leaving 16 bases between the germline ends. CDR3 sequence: CASKGLTSDNEKLFF. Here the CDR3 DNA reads TGTGCCAGTAAGGGACTCACGTCCGATAATGAAAAACTGTTTTTT.

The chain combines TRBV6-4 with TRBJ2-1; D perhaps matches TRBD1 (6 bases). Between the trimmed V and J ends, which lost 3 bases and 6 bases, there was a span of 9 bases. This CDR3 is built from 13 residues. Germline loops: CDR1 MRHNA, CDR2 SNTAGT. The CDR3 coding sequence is TGTGCCAGCAGTGAGGGGGCCGGCAATGAGCAGTTCTTC. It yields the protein CASSEGAGNEQFF.